Below are 15 T cell receptor beta chains sequenced from a single sample in a study of memory CD4+ T cells and cytomegalovirus serostatus. Single viable CD3+CD4+CD8-CD45RO+ cells were sorted as the memory CD4+ T cells. Assay: immunoSEQ multiplex PCR; the TCRdb copy retains only in-frame clones and omits some. This sample has fewer than 40,000 clones, with 70% to 80% found just once. The sample comprised memory CD4+ T cells from blood. The receptors stem from an adult in good health and CMV-seropositive.

CDR3 amino acids: CASSGDSVGSGELFF. CDR3 in DNA: TGCGCCAGCAGCGGGGACAGCGTGGGGTCCGGGGAGCTGTTTTTT. The V gene is TRBV5-1, the J gene TRBJ2-2, with 7 bases that match TRBD1. Looked up from germline, CDR1 is SGHRS and CDR2 is YFSETQ. The CDR3 has 15 amino acids. V was clipped by 4 bases and J by 6 bases; unmatched bases: 9.

V usage is TRBV7-9 and J usage is TRBJ1-1, with no clear D. CDR1 is SEHNR, CDR2 FQNEAQ, per germline (reference sequence). There are 13 residues in the CDR3. Trimming took off 0 bases at V and 2 bases at J, with 4 bases between the two ends. CDR3 sequence reads: CASSLAANTEAFF. Here the CDR3 DNA reads TGTGCCAGCAGCTTAGCGGCAAACACTGAAGCTTTCTTT.

The J gene is TRBJ2-1, the V gene TRBV9; 14 nucleotides agree with TRBD2. The V gene's germline CDR1 is SGDLS and CDR2 YYNGEE. Germline trimming cut 3 bases from V and 0 bases from J; bases unmatched to any gene: 2. The CDR3 runs 17 residues. The DNA for the CDR3 is TGTGCCAGCAGCGAGGGGACTAGCGGGAGCTCCTACAATGAGCAGTTCTTC. This encodes CASSEGTSGSSYNEQFF.

This clone showed up just once. This chain joins TRBV7-2 and TRBJ2-2; perhaps TRBD2 as D (6 bases). V was cut by 1 base and J by 5 bases, with 14 bases left in between. The CDR3 runs 16 residues. The germline V gene encodes CDR1 SGHTA and CDR2 FQGNSA. The CDR3 nucleotides read TGTGCCAGCAGCTTAGTGTTCGGGGGTGGGACCGGGGAGCTGTTTTTT. Translated: CASSLVFGGGTGELFF. The full variable domain, rest sourced from reference TRBV7-2 and TRBJ2-2, is GAGVSQSPSNKVTEKGKDVELRCDPISGHTALYWYRQSLGQGLEFLIYFQGNSAPDKSGLPSDRFSAERTGGSVSTLTIQRTQQEDSAVYLCASSLVFGGGTGELFFGEGSRLTVL.

This sequence joins TRBV6-1 and TRBJ1-1; TRBD1 aligns across 7 bases. Germline loops: CDR1 MNHNS, CDR2 SASEGT. Unmatched junction bases numbered 8, after V lost 6 bases and J lost 1 base. The CDR3 contains 15 residues. Here the CDR3 reads CASSTGVQRNTEAFF. Here the CDR3 DNA reads TGTGCCAGCAGCACAGGGGTTCAGCGGAACACTGAAGCTTTCTTT.

This rearrangement joins TRBV6-5 to TRBJ1-1; no clear D. Looked up from germline, CDR1 is MNHEY and CDR2 is SVGAGI. The ends were cut back, 2 bases at V and 1 base at J, with 8 bases in the middle. The CDR3 extends over 14 amino acids. CDR3 bases: TGTGCCAGCAGTTACAATCGGGGGAACACTGAAGCTTTCTTT. Translated: CASSYNRGNTEAFF.

This clone has just a few counts. This rearrangement joins TRBV10-1 to TRBJ1-4; 7 bases are shared with TRBD1. The CDR3 spans 15 residues. V gave up 7 bases and J gave up 2 bases; unmatched junction bases: 7. Germline CDR1 is WNHNN and CDR2 is SYGVQD (reference sequence). CDR3 coding DNA: TGCGCCAGCATTACGACAGGGCGGACTAATGAAAAACTGTTTTTT. Protein: CASITTGRTNEKLFF.

This clone occurred once. The J gene is TRBJ1-1, the V gene TRBV5-6, with a tentative D call TRBD1 (6 bases). The CDR3 runs to 16 residues. CDR1 SGHDT and CDR2 YYEEEE come from the germline V gene. Trimming cost V 0 bases and J 2 bases, with 14 bases left between them. The CDR3 sequence: CASSLVGTFPNTEAFF. CDR3 bases: TGTGCCAGCAGCTTGGTTGGGACATTCCCTAACACTGAAGCTTTCTTT.

This clone has just a few counts. V and J are TRBV28 and TRBJ1-2; weak D call: TRBD1 (5 bases). V was clipped by 2 bases and J by 4 bases, with 8 bases between them. Germline values: CDR1 MDHEN, CDR2 SYDVKM. The CDR3 covers 13 residues. This CDR3 reads CASSLQTAYGYTF. The CDR3 DNA follows: TGTGCCAGCAGTTTACAGACAGCCTATGGCTACACCTTC.

The chain links TRBV4-3 to TRBJ2-3; tentatively, D is TRBD1 or TRBD2 (5 bases each). V was pared by 4 bases and J by 1 base, with 15 bases between. Germline V gene lookup returns CDR1 LGHNA and CDR2 YSLEER. The CDR3 spans 16 residues. Written as DNA, the CDR3 is TGCGCCAGCAGCCGGGGGTATCGAGGCCGCACAGATACGCAGTATTTT. Translating it yields CASSRGYRGRTDTQYF.

The V call is TRBV4-3, the J call TRBJ2-2; the match to TRBD2 covers 11 bases. The germline gives CDR1 LGHNA, CDR2 YSLEER. The CDR3 sequence is 19 residues long. Germline trimming cut 4 bases from V and 4 bases from J; bases unmatched to any gene: 14. The CDR3 DNA is TGCGCCAGCAGCCTCTCGAGGGGTTCTAGCGGGGGGACCACCGGGGAGCTGTTTTTT. Translating gives CASSLSRGSSGGTTGELFF.

The J gene is TRBJ1-1, the V gene TRBV5-1, with D unclear. Germline V gene data show CDR1 as SGHRS and CDR2 as YFSETQ. V was pared by 0 bases and J by 2 bases, with 8 bases between. The CDR3 has 14 residues. CDR3 bases: TGCGCCAGCAGCTTGGCCACGGCAAACACTGAAGCTTTCTTT. Encoded protein: CASSLATANTEAFF.

The chain has TRBV4-1 and TRBJ1-4, with unresolved D. The CDR3 spans 16 residues. Germline V gene lookup returns CDR1 MGHRA and CDR2 YSYEKL. The V gene lost 0 bases and the J gene lost 4 bases, with 12 bases spanning the gap. The CDR3 bases are TGCGCCAGCAGCCAAGAAGGGCTCAACCATAATGAAAAACTGTTTTTT. It codes for CASSQEGLNHNEKLFF.

The V gene is TRBV15, the J gene TRBJ2-4; D gene uncertain. This CDR3 spans 13 amino acids. Germline lookup yields CDR1 LNHNV and CDR2 YYDKDF (reference sequence). Between the trimmed V and J ends, which lost 1 base and 7 bases, there was a span of 8 bases. The CDR3 DNA is TGTGCCACCAGCAGAGTGGCCCCTAACATTCAGTACTTC. It codes for CATSRVAPNIQYF.

The gene calls are TRBV4-3 and TRBJ2-3, with 11 bases matching TRBD2. V was clipped by 1 base and J by 5 bases; unmatched bases: 8. Germline V gene sequence: CDR1 LGHNA, CDR2 YSLEER. The CDR3 is made up of 17 amino acids. CDR3 in amino acids: CASSQVRSGGAKDTQYF. The CDR3, as DNA: TGCGCCAGCAGCCAAGTACGTAGCGGGGGGGCCAAAGATACGCAGTATTTT.